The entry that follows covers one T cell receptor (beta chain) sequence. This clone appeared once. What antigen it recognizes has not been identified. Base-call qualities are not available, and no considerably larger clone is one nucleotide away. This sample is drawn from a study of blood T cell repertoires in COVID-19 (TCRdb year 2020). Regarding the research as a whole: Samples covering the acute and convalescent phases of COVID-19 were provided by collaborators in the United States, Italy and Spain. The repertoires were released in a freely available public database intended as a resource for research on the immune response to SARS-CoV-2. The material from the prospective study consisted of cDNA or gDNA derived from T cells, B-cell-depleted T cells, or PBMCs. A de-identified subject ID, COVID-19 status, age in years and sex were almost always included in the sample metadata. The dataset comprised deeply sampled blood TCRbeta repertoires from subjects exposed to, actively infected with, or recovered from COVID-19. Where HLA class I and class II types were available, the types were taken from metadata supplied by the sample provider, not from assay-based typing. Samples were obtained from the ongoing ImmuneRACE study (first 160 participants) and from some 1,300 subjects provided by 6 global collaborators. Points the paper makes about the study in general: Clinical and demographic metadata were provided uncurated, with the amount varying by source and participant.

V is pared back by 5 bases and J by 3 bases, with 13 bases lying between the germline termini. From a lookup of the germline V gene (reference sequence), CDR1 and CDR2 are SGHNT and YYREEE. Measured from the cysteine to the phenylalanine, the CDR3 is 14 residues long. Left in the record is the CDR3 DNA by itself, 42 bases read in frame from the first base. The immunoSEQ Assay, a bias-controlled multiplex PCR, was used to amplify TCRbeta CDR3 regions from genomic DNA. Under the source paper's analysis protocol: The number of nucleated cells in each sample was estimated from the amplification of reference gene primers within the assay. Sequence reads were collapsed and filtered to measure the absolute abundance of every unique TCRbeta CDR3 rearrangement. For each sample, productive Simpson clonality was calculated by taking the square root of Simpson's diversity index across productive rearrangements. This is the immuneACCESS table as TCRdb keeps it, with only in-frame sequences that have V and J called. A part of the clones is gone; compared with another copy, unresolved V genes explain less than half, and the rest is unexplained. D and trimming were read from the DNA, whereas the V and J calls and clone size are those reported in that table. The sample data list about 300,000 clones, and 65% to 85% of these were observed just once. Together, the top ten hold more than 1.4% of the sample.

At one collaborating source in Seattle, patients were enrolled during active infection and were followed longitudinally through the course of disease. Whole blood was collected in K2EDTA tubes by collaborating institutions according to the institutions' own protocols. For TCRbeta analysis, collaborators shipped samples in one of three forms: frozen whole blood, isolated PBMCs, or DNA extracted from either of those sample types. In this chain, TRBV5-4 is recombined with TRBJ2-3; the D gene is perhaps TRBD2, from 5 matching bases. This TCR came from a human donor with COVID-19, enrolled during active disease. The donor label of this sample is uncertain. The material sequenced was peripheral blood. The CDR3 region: CASRRIGDTDTQYF. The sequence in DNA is TGTGCCAGCAGGCGAATCGGGGATACAGATACGCAGTATTTT. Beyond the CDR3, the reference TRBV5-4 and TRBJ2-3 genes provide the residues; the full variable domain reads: ETGVTQSPTHLIKTRGQQVTLRCSSQSGHNTVSWYQQALGQGPQFIFQYYREEENGRGNFPPRFSGLQFPNYSSELNVNALELDDSALYLCASRRIGDTDTQYFGPGTRLTVL.